Following are 8 T cell receptor beta chains from one sample sequenced in a study of T cell repertoires in cytomegalovirus infection (dated by TCRdb to between 2018 and 2020). No antigen is known for these receptors. Sequencing took place on an Illumina HiSeq 1500. TCRdb applied fastp at Q25 and MiXCR to the public reads, then kept only in-frame beta chains. When rows share a CDR3 protein, they turn into one entry using the most common DNA and genes. The sample yields around 69,000 distinct CDR3 sequences; 28% were counted once. Together, the top ten hold just under 60% of the sample. The sample's treatment or condition label, decoded: in vitro stimulation with specific CMV peptide epitopes to enrich CMV-specific T cells. Sequencing used CD8+ T cells from cultured PBMCs, obtained from culture after CMV antigen stimulation. These TCRs come from a human donor in good health (CMV status not recorded). Some clones in this sample may be carry-over from other donors' samples.

This clonotype was picked up many times. The chain links TRBV7-9 to TRBJ2-3; 10 nucleotides match TRBD1. CDR1 is SEHNR and CDR2 is FQNEAQ in the germline V gene (reference sequence). This CDR3 region has 14 residues. Unmatched junction bases numbered 7, after V lost 6 bases and J lost 7 bases. CDR3 in DNA: TGTGCCAGCAGGGGGACAGGGGACGTGTATACGCAGTATTTT. It codes for CASRGTGDVYTQYF.

The chain is built from TRBV7-6 and TRBJ2-3; D perhaps matches TRBD1 (6 bases). Trimming took 1 base from V and 0 from J, leaving 14 bases between them. Germline V gene lookup returns CDR1 SGHVS and CDR2 FNYEAQ. The CDR3 runs to 17 residues. CDR3 coding DNA: TGTGCCAGCAGCTTAGGATCAGGGGCCACTAGCACAGATACGCAGTATTTT. Amino acids: CASSLGSGATSTDTQYF.

This clonotype was detected a few times. Here the CDR3 DNA reads TGTGCCAGCAGTGAAGACGGGCCGCCTGAAGCTTTCTTT. Protein sequence: CASSEDGPPEAFF. The chain combines TRBV12-3 or TRBV12-4 with TRBJ1-1; D remains unclear. With 5 bases removed from V and 6 bases from J, the gap between germline ends came to 13 bases. The CDR3 length is 13 residues.

J is TRBJ1-6 and V is TRBV14; D gene unclear. The CDR3 is made up of 15 amino acids. V dropped 0 bases and J dropped 7 bases, with 10 bases sitting between them. Per germline, CDR1 SGHDN and CDR2 FVKESK. CDR3 coding DNA: TGTGCCAGCAGCCAAGAACTGGCAGCCAATTCACCCCTCCACTTT. It yields the protein CASSQELAANSPLHF.

The chain couples TRBV28 to TRBJ2-3; 7 bases line up with TRBD2. J was trimmed by 4 bases and V by 1 base; bases with no gene match: 11. The CDR3 consists of 17 residues. Germline values: CDR1 MDHEN, CDR2 SYDVKM. The CDR3 bases are TGTGCCAGCAGTTTATCAACTAGCGCCGGCCGCGCAGATACGCAGTATTTT. This gives the protein CASSLSTSAGRADTQYF. Supplemented by reference TRBV28 and TRBJ2-3, the full variable domain reads DVKVTQSSRYLVKRTGEKVFLECVQDMDHENMFWYRQDPGLGLRLIYFSYDVKMKEKGDIPEGYSVSREKKERFSLILESASTNQTSMYLCASSLSTSAGRADTQYFGPGTRLTVL.

The chain employs TRBV12-3 or TRBV12-4 and TRBJ2-2, with D maybe TRBD1 (6 bases). This CDR3 contains 15 residues. Deletions cut 4 bases from V and 4 bases from J, with 13 bases between. CDR3 in DNA: TGTGCCAGCAGTTCATACAGGGAACCCACCGGGGAGCTGTTTTTT. Translation gives CASSSYREPTGELFF.

This rearrangement joins TRBV4-3 to TRBJ2-1; 9 nucleotides agree with TRBD2. The CDR3 sequence is 13 residues long. In germline, CDR1 is LGHNA, CDR2 YSLEER. With V trimmed by 3 bases and J by 9 bases, 3 bases remained unmatched. CDR3 protein: CASSQGLAFEQFF. CDR3 in DNA: TGCGCCAGCAGCCAGGGACTAGCTTTTGAGCAGTTCTTC.

The V gene is TRBV27, the J gene TRBJ2-7; 10 bases match TRBD1. With V trimmed by 10 bases and J by 5 bases, 8 bases remained unmatched. The CDR3 covers 13 residues. Germline V gene lookup returns CDR1 MNHEY and CDR2 SMNVEV (reference sequence). CDR3 loop: CAIGDRGLDEQYF. The CDR3 region has the DNA TGTGCCATCGGAGACAGGGGGCTCGACGAGCAGTACTTC.